This record covers a single TCR beta chain. Its specificity is unknown. Unique molecular identifiers were incorporated when the TCRbeta library was constructed. MiXCR, applied by TCRdb to the PCR reads, yields one record per CDR3 protein. The sample has about 980,000 distinct CDR3 sequences; under 30% are singletons. Between the trimmed V and J ends, which lost 4 bases and 14 bases, there was a span of 15 bases. The CDR3 totals 12 residues. Germline CDR1 and CDR2: KGHDR and SFDVKD. These data originate in a study of T-cell reconstitution after alpha-beta-depleted transplantation in children. Whole-study findings and limits: At one year after transplant, newly produced T cells mostly accounted for T-cell counts and diversity. Some patients showed high day-60 TCRbeta diversity, which derived from surviving recipient T cells and thymic progenitors. Reportedly, only several hundred clones from non-depleted graft cells drove alpha-beta T-cell counts at about two months.

The source material was PBMCs, mostly from graft donor cells, sampled 360 days after TCRalphabeta/CD19-depleted stem cell transplant. V usage is TRBV24-1 and J usage is TRBJ2-3; no firm D call. The clonotype was recovered from a boy in the first two years of life who had a stem cell transplant for SCID, so the T cells may come from the graft donor. The CDR3 nucleotides read TGTGCCACCAGTGAAGTTCGTCACGAACTGTATTTT. Translation: CATSEVRHELYF.